A single T cell receptor beta chain is shown here with its context. Its antigen is undetermined. The CDR3 runs to 13 residues. Germline values: CDR1 MNHNY, CDR2 SVGAGI (reference sequence). V was shortened by 8 bases and J by 2 bases, with 13 bases between the two germline ends. Profiling relied on immunoSEQ multiplex PCR, and the TCRdb table lists in-frame clones only, not all of them. The sample lists fewer than 95,000 clones, about 95% occurring once. The data were obtained in a study of graft-versus-host responses after intestinal transplantation. Whole-study results and caveats: GvH clones turned up in recipient marrow; some had shown up first in ileum or blood. An association linked early post-transplant HvG declines with peak circulating GvH clone levels.

The chain joins TRBV6-6 to TRBJ2-7; a weak D match, TRBD2 (5 bases). This clonotype originated in a human donor who was the organ donor for an intestinal transplant. Sample: unstimulated CD4+ T cells sorted from spleen or lymph node cells, taken before transplant. The CDR3 sequence: CASVHKAAYEQYF. The CDR3 coding sequence is TGTGCCAGCGTGCATAAAGCGGCCTACGAGCAGTACTTC.